The 21 T cell receptor beta chains presented below share a single source sample, sequenced in a study of blood T cell repertoires in COVID-19 (dated by TCRdb to the early 2020s). Receptor libraries were prepared by the immunoSEQ multiplex PCR assay. Imported from immuneACCESS, the table was reduced by TCRdb to in-frame sequences with V and J called. These copies leave out some clones; in studies compared against another copy, an unresolved V gene accounts for under half, and the cause of the remainder is not known. This sample is represented by about 180,000 clones; approximately 85% of them were singletons. Roughly 9.8% of the sample is taken by the ten largest. Sequencing input: peripheral blood. The receptors originated from a woman aged 80 or over with acute or convalescent COVID-19.

This sequence joins TRBV7-9 and TRBJ1-4, with 7 bases aligning to TRBD1. V dropped 8 bases and J dropped 2; count of bases not matched to a gene: 2. There are 13 residues in the CDR3. Germline V gives CDR1 SEHNR, CDR2 FQNEAQ (reference sequence). The CDR3 nucleotides read TGTGCCAGCCAACAGGGGACTAATGAAAAACTGTTTTTT. Encoded protein: CASQQGTNEKLFF.

The V call is TRBV27, the J call TRBJ2-7; 7 nucleotides agree with TRBD1. This CDR3 is 13 amino acids long. Germline V gives CDR1 MNHEY, CDR2 SMNVEV (reference sequence). Trimming took 3 bases from V and 7 from J; bases not matched to a gene: 6. The CDR3 DNA is TGTGCCAGCAGTTTGACAGGGTTTGGGGAGCAGTACTTC. Amino acids: CASSLTGFGEQYF.

The rearrangement uses TRBV14 and TRBJ2-1; 12 nucleotides align to TRBD2. Trimming took 5 bases from V and 5 from J; bases not matched to a gene: 4. The CDR3 consists of 15 residues. Germline CDR1 SGHDN, CDR2 FVKESK. The DNA for the CDR3 is TGTGCCAGCAGCAAAAGACTAGCGGGAGACAATGAGCAGTTCTTC. It encodes CASSKRLAGDNEQFF.

The rearrangement joins TRBV9 to TRBJ1-2; D is possibly TRBD1 (6 bases). The CDR3 totals 14 residues. With 0 bases removed from V and 2 bases from J, the gap between germline ends came to 8 bases. Germline CDR1 and CDR2: SGDLS and YYNGEE. The CDR3 sequence is CASSVGGTNYGYTF. CDR3 DNA: TGTGCCAGCAGCGTAGGGGGGACAAACTATGGCTACACCTTC.

This clone was seen a few times. J is TRBJ2-7 and V is TRBV11-2; tentative D call: TRBD2 (7 bases). The CDR3 covers 15 residues. V gave up 5 bases and J gave up 5 bases, with 19 bases separating them. The germline CDR1 and CDR2 sequences are SGHAT and FQNNGV. CDR3 DNA: TGTGCCAGCAGCCTCTCGACGGCGGGGGCCAACGAGCAGTACTTC. This encodes CASSLSTAGANEQYF.

The J gene is TRBJ2-1, the V gene TRBV5-4, with 8 bases identical to TRBD2. With V trimmed by 0 bases and J by 6 bases, 2 bases remained unmatched. This CDR3 contains 14 residues. Per the germline V gene, CDR1 is SGHNT and CDR2 is YYREEE (reference sequence). The CDR3 nucleotides are TGTGCCAGCAGCTTGGGTCTAGCGGGCAATGAGCAGTTCTTC. Its translation is CASSLGLAGNEQFF.

This clone was seen a handful of times. The chain couples TRBV4-1 to TRBJ2-1; 14 nucleotides line up with TRBD2. V shed 0 bases, J shed 6 bases, and the junction held 13 bases outside the gene matches. CDR1 and CDR2 (germline): MGHRA, YSYEKL. The CDR3 contains 20 residues. In nucleotides, the CDR3 is TGCGCCAGCAGCCAAGAGGTGACTAGCGGGGGGGCGGTTAGGTCCAATGAGCAGTTCTTC. Residues: CASSQEVTSGGAVRSNEQFF.

The rearrangement joins TRBV5-5 to TRBJ2-5, with TRBD2 as a possible D gene (7 bases). V was cut by 4 bases and J by 5 bases, with 18 bases left in between. CDR1 is SGHKS and CDR2 is YYEKEE in the germline V gene (reference sequence). The CDR3 runs 15 residues. The CDR3 DNA reads TGTGCCAGCAGCCTAGCCCGGGGGGCGGGGGAGACCCAGTACTTC. Protein product: CASSLARGAGETQYF.

The chain carries TRBV10-2 and TRBJ1-4, with 8 bases fitting TRBD1. J lost 7 bases, V lost 3 bases, and 7 bases had no gene match. Germline V gene sequence: CDR1 WSHSY, CDR2 SAAADI. There are 15 residues in the CDR3. The CDR3, as DNA: TGCGCCAGCAGTGACCCAGGGGGCATTTTTGAAAAACTGTTTTTT. This sequence encodes CASSDPGGIFEKLFF.

The chain couples TRBV6-5 to TRBJ1-4; D may be TRBD1 (6 bases). CDR1 and CDR2 from the germline V gene are MNHEY and SVGAGI. This CDR3 is built from 15 residues. Trimming pared 6 bases from V and 8 bases from J, leaving 19 bases between. The CDR3 sequence is CASRPHPGGREKLFF. The CDR3, as DNA: TGTGCCAGCAGGCCACACCCGGGGGGCAGGGAAAAACTGTTTTTT.

This clone came up a few times. The chain links TRBV5-4 to TRBJ1-2; D uncertain. Trimming cost V 0 bases and J 0 bases, with 9 bases left between them. Looked up from germline, CDR1 is SGHNT and CDR2 is YYREEE (reference sequence). The CDR3 extends over 15 amino acids. The chain's CDR3 is CASSLGAGANYGYTF. The CDR3, as DNA: TGTGCCAGCAGCTTGGGCGCGGGAGCTAACTATGGCTACACCTTC.

The V gene is TRBV12-5, the J gene TRBJ2-1; 10 nucleotides line up with TRBD2. The germline CDR1 and CDR2 sequences are LGHNT and FRNRAP. The CDR3 is made up of 17 amino acids. The J segment lost 4 bases and the V segment lost 7 bases, leaving 13 bases of the junction unmatched. This chain's CDR3 is CASVSTGTSGIYNEQFF. CDR3 coding DNA: TGTGCTAGTGTTTCGACCGGAACTAGCGGGATTTACAATGAGCAGTTCTTC.

This clone occurred a few times. The chain uses TRBV5-1 and TRBJ2-1; D ambiguous. The V end lost 0 bases, the J end lost 0 bases, and 10 bases lay between the germline ends. CDR3 length: 16 residues. Germline V gives CDR1 SGHRS, CDR2 YFSETQ. DNA for the CDR3: TGCGCCAGCAGCTTGGGCTGGCAAAGCTCCTACAATGAGCAGTTCTTC. Translation gives CASSLGWQSSYNEQFF.

The V gene is TRBV10-3, the J gene TRBJ2-2; D is perhaps TRBD1 (5 bases). This CDR3 spans 13 amino acids. The V end was cut by 7 bases, the J end by 6 bases, with 12 bases between. CDR1 is ENHRY, CDR2 SYGVKD, per germline. CDR3 region: CAINDQGSGELFF. CDR3 nucleotides: TGTGCCATCAACGACCAGGGATCCGGGGAGCTGTTTTTT.

The rearrangement uses TRBV3-1 (or the pseudogene TRBV3-2) and TRBJ2-1; 7 positions match TRBD2. The CDR3 is 17 amino acids. The germline CDR1 and CDR2 sequences are LGHDT and YNNKEL (reference sequence). V shed 0 bases and J 4 bases; nucleotides not matched to a gene: 9. The CDR3 DNA reads as TGTGCCAGCAGCCAAGACCTTCCCTGGACTAGGTACAATGAGCAGTTCTTC. Its translation: CASSQDLPWTRYNEQFF.

V usage is TRBV19 and J usage is TRBJ1-4, with a tentative D call TRBD1 (6 bases). Deletions cut 2 bases from V and 3 bases from J, with 10 bases between. The CDR3 loop spans 15 amino acids. In germline, CDR1 is LNHDA, CDR2 SQIVND (reference sequence). CDR3: CASSIRTASNEKLFF. The CDR3 DNA sequence: TGTGCCAGTAGTATAAGGACAGCCTCTAATGAAAAACTGTTTTTT.

The chain joins TRBV7-6 to TRBJ1-4, with D possibly being TRBD1 (6 bases). The CDR3 sequence is 16 residues long. From germline, CDR1 is SGHVS and CDR2 FNYEAQ. V gave up 5 bases and J gave up 0 bases, with 13 bases separating them. The CDR3 region is CASSLSRGPTNEKLFF. In nucleotides, the CDR3 is TGTGCCAGCAGCCTCAGCAGGGGCCCAACTAATGAAAAACTGTTTTTT.

CDR3 coding DNA: TGTGCCTGGACCAGACAGGGCCCCTACGAGCAGTACTTC. The encoded protein is CAWTRQGPYEQYF. The chain couples TRBV30 to TRBJ2-7, with TRBD1 matching over 7 bases. The CDR3 totals 13 residues. V gave up 4 bases and J gave up 2 bases; unmatched junction bases: 5. Germline CDR1 reads GTSNPN; CDR2 reads SVGIG (reference sequence).

The V and J genes are TRBV6-6 and TRBJ1-1; 10 nucleotides line up with TRBD1. CDR1 is MNHNY and CDR2 is SVGAGI in the germline V gene (reference sequence). The CDR3 is 15 amino acids. With 10 bases clipped from V and 0 bases from J, the junction kept 8 bases outside the gene matches. The CDR3: CATGQGGHMNTEAFF. The CDR3 coding sequence is TGTGCCACAGGACAGGGGGGACACATGAACACTGAAGCTTTCTTT.

CDR3 in amino acids: CASSPRRTGRSGNTIYF. The CDR3 bases are TGTGCCAGCAGCCCGCGACGAACAGGTCGCTCTGGAAACACCATATATTTT. This chain links TRBV7-8 with TRBJ1-3, with D possibly matching TRBD1 (5 bases). This CDR3 contains 17 residues. The germline V and J ends were trimmed by 5 bases and 0 bases, with 17 bases remaining between them. CDR1 SGHVS and CDR2 FQNEAQ come from the germline V gene.

The chain links TRBV27 to TRBJ2-7, with 7 nucleotides matching TRBD2. Germline-derived CDR1 and CDR2 are MNHEY and SMNVEV (reference sequence). The ends lost 6 bases at V and 2 bases at J; junction bases unmatched: 7. This CDR3 is 14 amino acids long. The CDR3 region is CASRALAETYEQYF. The CDR3 region has the DNA TGTGCCAGCAGGGCCCTAGCGGAGACCTACGAGCAGTACTTC.